This T cell receptor beta chain was captured by sequencing in a study of identical twins. Each CDR3 protein is one row after TCRdb ran MiXCR on the 5' RACE reads. The sample has 210,000 or so distinct CDR3 sequences; approximately 8.3% are singletons. Healthy Caucasians provided all donations. Trimming cost V 0 bases and J 5 bases, with 11 bases left between them. This CDR3 spans 15 amino acids. Looked up from germline, CDR1 is SGHKS and CDR2 is YYEKEE (reference sequence). Many counts were recorded for this clonotype. This sample was also put to use in a study of yellow fever vaccine responses in identical twins.

This sequence was found in a woman under 30 in good health. The sample comprised memory (CD45RO+) T cells sorted from blood. V gene TRBV5-5 combines with J gene TRBJ2-2; D is unresolved. CDR3 sequence reads: CASSLVLWGTGELFF. CDR3 nucleotides: TGTGCCAGCAGCTTGGTACTTTGGGGAACCGGGGAGCTGTTTTTT. Filled out from reference TRBV5-5 and TRBJ2-2, the complete variable domain reads DAGVTQSPTHLIKTRGQQVTLRCSPISGHKSVSWYQQVLGQGPQFIFQYYEKEERGRGNFPDRFSARQFPNYSSELNVNALLLGDSALYLCASSLVLWGTGELFFGEGSRLTVL.